The 22 T cell receptor beta chains below come from one sample, sequenced in a study of blood T cell repertoires in COVID-19. Using immunoSEQ multiplex PCR, the repertoire was profiled, and TCRdb retains in-frame clones only, with some absent. The sample has about 220,000 clones, about four fifths seen once. Sequenced sample: peripheral blood. These receptors were obtained from a woman aged 25-40 years who had recovered from COVID-19.

The rearrangement uses TRBV10-3 and TRBJ1-1, with D uncertain. Germline-derived CDR1 and CDR2 are ENHRY and SYGVKD. This CDR3 has 17 residues. Trimming removed 2 bases from V and 0 bases from J, with 16 bases in between. The CDR3 sequence: CAISEPHLSGMNTEAFF. The CDR3 nucleotides read TGTGCCATCAGTGAGCCCCACCTATCAGGCATGAACACTGAAGCTTTCTTT.

This rearrangement joins TRBV7-2 to TRBJ1-1, with D unresolved. V lost 2 bases, J lost 1 base, and 8 bases lay in between. This CDR3 comprises 14 residues. CDR1 is SGHTA and CDR2 is FQGNSA in the germline V gene. CDR3 sequence: CASSLRVANTEAFF. The CDR3 DNA reads TGTGCCAGCAGCTTACGGGTTGCGAACACTGAAGCTTTCTTT.

The chain combines TRBV27 with TRBJ1-1; D might be TRBD1 (5 bases). Trimming pared 0 bases from V and 0 bases from J, leaving 17 bases between. The CDR3 runs 18 residues. Germline V gene data show CDR1 as MNHEY and CDR2 as SMNVEV (reference sequence). CDR3 sequence reads: CASSLSGTGYLVNTEAFF. Written as DNA, the CDR3 is TGTGCCAGCAGTTTATCGGGTACAGGTTACCTGGTGAACACTGAAGCTTTCTTT.

The chain has TRBV23-1 and TRBJ2-1, with D possibly TRBD1 on 6 matching bases. TRBV23-1 is an ORF, with its function uncertain. Trimming cost V 1 base and J 4 bases, with 20 bases left between them. The CDR3 runs 18 residues. In DNA, the CDR3 is TGCGCCAGCAGTCAATGTCACATACCGGGACACGGGTACAATGAGCAGTTCTTC. It codes for CASSQCHIPGHGYNEQFF.

The chain employs TRBV6-5 and TRBJ2-7, with 8 bases matching TRBD2. In germline, CDR1 is MNHEY, CDR2 SVGAGI. After removal of 2 bases from V and 2 bases from J, the junction contained 5 bases not matched to a gene. This CDR3 contains 15 residues. For the CDR3, the DNA is TGTGCCAGCAGTTACCGGATTAGCGGGACCTACGAGCAGTACTTC. Amino acids: CASSYRISGTYEQYF.

This chain uses TRBV15 with TRBJ2-1; TRBD2 is a possible D gene (5 bases). The ends were cut back, 0 bases at V and 9 bases at J, with 12 bases in the middle. The germline gives CDR1 LNHNV, CDR2 YYDKDF (reference sequence). The CDR3 is made up of 14 amino acids. CDR3 protein: CATSREREPGEQFF. CDR3 DNA sequence: TGTGCCACCAGCAGAGAGAGGGAGCCGGGTGAGCAGTTCTTC.

The chain recombines TRBV28 with TRBJ2-3; 8 bases are shared with TRBD2. The V segment lost 8 bases and the J segment 1 base; nucleotides outside the gene matches: 14. CDR3 length: 17 amino acids. Germline-derived CDR1 and CDR2 are MDHEN and SYDVKM. DNA for the CDR3: TGTGCCAGCTGTGGGAATAGCGGGAAGAGGGGCACAGATACGCAGTATTTT. Its protein product is CASCGNSGKRGTDTQYF.

The chain uses TRBV6-5 and TRBJ2-2, with TRBD1 matching 11 bases. The length of the CDR3 is 16 residues. With 4 bases clipped from V and 7 bases from J, the junction kept 8 bases outside the gene matches. Germline values: CDR1 MNHEY, CDR2 SVGAGI. The CDR3 spells CASSSPGQGVGGELFF. The DNA for the CDR3 is TGTGCCAGCAGTTCTCCGGGACAGGGGGTCGGCGGGGAGCTGTTTTTT.

The V call is TRBV7-9, the J call TRBJ2-7, with D possibly matching TRBD1 (5 bases). Trimming pared 7 bases from V and 2 bases from J, leaving 15 bases between. Looked up from germline, CDR1 is SEHNR and CDR2 is FQNEAQ (reference sequence). The CDR3 covers 14 residues. CDR3: CASTQDKSPYEQYF. CDR3 DNA sequence: TGTGCCAGCACCCAGGACAAGAGTCCCTACGAGCAGTACTTC.

This rearrangement joins TRBV19 to TRBJ1-2; 8 nucleotides line up with TRBD1. The CDR3 has 11 residues. Per germline, CDR1 LNHDA and CDR2 SQIVND (reference sequence). The junction had 5 bases not matched to a gene; V was cut back by 10 bases and J by 7 bases. CDR3 loop: CATEQGVGYTF. Here the CDR3 DNA reads TGTGCCACGGAACAGGGGGTTGGCTACACCTTC.

The chain combines TRBV5-1 with TRBJ1-6; 8 bases agree with TRBD1. The CDR3 loop spans 15 amino acids. CDR1 SGHRS and CDR2 YFSETQ come from the germline V gene. Trimming cost V 3 bases and J 9 bases; bases outside gene matches: 8. The CDR3, as DNA: TGCGCCAGCAGCTCAACAGGGGGTATAGGTTCACCCCTCCACTTT. It specifies CASSSTGGIGSPLHF.

V usage is TRBV21-1 and J usage is TRBJ2-3; TRBD2 is the table's D call and was not checked against the DNA. TRBV21-1 is noted as a pseudogene. This CDR3 has 15 residues. As DNA, the CDR3 is TGTGCCAGCATCCAGACTAGCGGGAGGTCAGATACGCAGTATTTT. Translating gives CASIQTSGRSDTQYF.

This clone was counted a few times. CDR3: CASSLSLAGPNEQFF. DNA of the CDR3: TGTGCCAGCAGCTTAAGTCTAGCGGGACCCAATGAGCAGTTCTTC. The chain uses TRBV7-3 and TRBJ2-1, with 9 bases matching TRBD2. V gave up 1 base and J gave up 6 bases; unmatched junction bases: 4. The CDR3 spans 15 residues. The germline gives CDR1 SGHTA, CDR2 FQGTGA.

CDR3 sequence: CASSPGLNTEAFF. The CDR3 nucleotides read TGTGCCAGCAGCCCAGGGTTAAACACTGAAGCTTTCTTT. The gene calls are TRBV3-1 (or the pseudogene TRBV3-2) and TRBJ1-1; a possible D gene is TRBD1 (5 bases). CDR1 and CDR2 from the germline V gene are LGHDT and YNNKEL (reference sequence). V lost 4 bases and J lost 2, with 8 bases in between. This CDR3 spans 13 amino acids.

This clone has just a few counts. The chain uses TRBV3-1 (or the pseudogene TRBV3-2) and TRBJ1-3, with D hard to call. V lost 6 bases and J lost 4, with 13 bases in between. In germline, CDR1 is LGHDT, CDR2 YNNKEL (reference sequence). This CDR3 comprises 14 residues. The CDR3 DNA follows: TGTGCCAGCAGTCAACCGGACTTCGGAAACACCATATATTTT. It specifies CASSQPDFGNTIYF.

The chain couples TRBV7-9 to TRBJ2-1; 9 positions agree with TRBD1. Germline trimming cut 4 bases from V and 8 bases from J; bases unmatched to any gene: 15. The CDR3 length is 17 residues. Germline V CDR1 and CDR2: SEHNR, FQNEAQ (reference sequence). In DNA form, the CDR3 reads TGTGCCAGCAGCTCCGAAGCCGGGACAGGGTTCTTGGATGAGCAGTTCTTC. It encodes CASSSEAGTGFLDEQFF. Together with reference TRBV7-9 and TRBJ2-1, the CDR3 gives the full variable domain: DTGVSQNPRHKITKRGQNVTFRCDPISEHNRLYWYRQTLGQGPEFLTYFQNEAQLEKSRLLSDRFSAERPKGSFSTLEIQRTEQGDSAMYLCASSSEAGTGFLDEQFFGPGTRLTVL.

This clone was observed a single time. This rearrangement joins TRBV28 to TRBJ1-4; D ambiguous. CDR1 is MDHEN and CDR2 is SYDVKM in the germline V gene. This CDR3 region has 13 residues. The V end was cut by 8 bases, the J end by 5 bases, with 12 bases between. The CDR3 region is CASGRQENEKLFF. DNA for the CDR3: TGTGCCAGCGGGAGGCAGGAGAATGAAAAACTGTTTTTT.

The CDR3 DNA reads TGCGCCAGCAGCTTTAGGGAGGGGAGTACGCAGTATTTT. It codes for CASSFREGSTQYF. This sequence joins TRBV5-1 and TRBJ2-3, with TRBD2 matching over 7 bases. The V and J ends lost 2 bases and 8 bases, in that order; junction bases with no gene match: 5. Germline lookup yields CDR1 SGHRS and CDR2 YFSETQ. This CDR3 is built from 13 residues.

The CDR3 loop is CASSSPGGGKPGNTIYF. CDR3 nucleotide sequence: TGTGCCAGTAGTTCTCCGGGAGGAGGCAAACCTGGAAACACCATATATTTT. The V call is TRBV19, the J call TRBJ1-3; no clear D. The CDR3 runs to 17 residues. Germline V gene sequence: CDR1 LNHDA, CDR2 SQIVND (reference sequence). The V gene lost 5 bases and the J gene lost 2 bases, with 19 bases spanning the gap.

The CDR3 loop reads CASSQGQGTDTQYF. Written as DNA, the CDR3 is TGTGCCAGCAGCCAGGGCCAGGGCACAGATACGCAGTATTTT. This chain links TRBV7-9 with TRBJ2-3; the D gene is possibly TRBD1 (5 bases). CDR1 and CDR2 (germline): SEHNR, FQNEAQ (reference sequence). The CDR3 covers 14 residues. V dropped 5 bases and J dropped 1 base, with 10 bases sitting between them.

This clone was seen more than once but under ten times. The chain has TRBV5-6 and TRBJ2-7; D gene ambiguous. V was shortened by 0 bases and J by 4 bases, with 8 bases between the two germline ends. Germline V lookup: CDR1 SGHDT, CDR2 YYEEEE. The CDR3 contains 13 residues. The CDR3: CASSLGSGYEQYF. CDR3 bases: TGTGCCAGCAGCTTGGGGTCCGGGTACGAGCAGTACTTC.

The J gene is TRBJ2-1, the V gene TRBV6-5, with D perhaps matching TRBD1 (5 bases). Germline values: CDR1 MNHEY, CDR2 SVGAGI. The CDR3 is 14 amino acids. The V gene lost 6 bases and the J gene lost 2 bases, with 11 bases spanning the gap. CDR3 DNA: TGTGCCAGCAGCAGGGAAGTCGCCTACAATGAGCAGTTCTTC. The encoded protein is CASSREVAYNEQFF.